This T cell receptor (beta chain) was identified in a study of cytomegalovirus exposure and HLA in healthy donors. Whole-study results and caveats: Cytomegalovirus status was reportedly diagnosed by the classifier with high sensitivity and specificity. One later analysis reportedly identified an Asian-associated ancestry cluster that showed fewer N-insertions than the roughly 720-donor mean.

Germline assignment: CDR1 SGHNT and CDR2 YYREEE (reference sequence). This CDR3 contains 15 residues. V was clipped by 0 bases and J by 4 bases, with 13 bases between them. Turning to this clone: Its antigen is not identified.

Primers for the PCR totalled 60 Vbeta and 13 Jbeta. Sequencing was performed with immunoSEQ multiplex PCR; in TCRdb, only in-frame clones are kept and a portion is missing. The data show around 110,000 clones, with 65% to 85% seen just once and 2% to 3% held by the top ten. The rearrangement uses TRBV5-4 and TRBJ1-2; D is undetermined. This clonotype was obtained from a man aged 18 to 29 in good health and CMV-seronegative. The sample was PBMCs. CDR3 amino acids: CASSLVSGSIYGYTF. CDR3 DNA sequence: TGTGCCAGCAGCTTGGTTAGCGGGTCAATCTATGGCTACACCTTC.